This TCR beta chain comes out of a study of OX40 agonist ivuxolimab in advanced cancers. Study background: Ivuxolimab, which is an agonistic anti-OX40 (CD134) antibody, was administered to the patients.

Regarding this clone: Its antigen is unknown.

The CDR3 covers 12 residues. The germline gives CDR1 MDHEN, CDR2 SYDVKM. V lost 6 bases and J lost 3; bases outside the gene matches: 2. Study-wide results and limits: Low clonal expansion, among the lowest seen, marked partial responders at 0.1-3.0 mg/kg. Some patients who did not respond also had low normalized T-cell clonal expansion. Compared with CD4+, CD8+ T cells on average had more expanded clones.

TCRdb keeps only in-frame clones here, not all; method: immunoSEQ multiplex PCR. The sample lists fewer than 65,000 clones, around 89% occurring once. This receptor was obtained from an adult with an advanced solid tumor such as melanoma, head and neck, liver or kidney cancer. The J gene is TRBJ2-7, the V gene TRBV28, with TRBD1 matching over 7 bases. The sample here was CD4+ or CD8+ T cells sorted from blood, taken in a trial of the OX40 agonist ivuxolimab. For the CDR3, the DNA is TGTGCCAGCAGGGGACAGCTCTACGAGCAGTACTTC. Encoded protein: CASRGQLYEQYF. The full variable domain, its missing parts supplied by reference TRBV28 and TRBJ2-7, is DVKVTQSSRYLVKRTGEKVFLECVQDMDHENMFWYRQDPGLGLRLIYFSYDVKMKEKGDIPEGYSVSREKKERFSLILESASTNQTSMYLCASRGQLYEQYFGPGTRLTVT.